This is a list of T cell receptor beta chains from one sample in a study of T-cell reconstitution after alpha-beta-depleted transplantation in children. TCRdb itself ran the PCR reads through MiXCR, one entry per CDR3 protein. The sample carries approximately 270,000 distinct CDR3 sequences, 20% to 30% recorded once. The specimen comprised PBMCs, mostly from graft donor cells, sampled 360 days after TCRalphabeta/CD19-depleted stem cell transplant. The receptors come from a female patient between 2 and 15 years old who had a stem cell transplant for congenital amegakaryocytic thrombocytopenia, so the T cells may come from the graft donor. Both conserved end residues are part of each CDR3. A D gene is named only where the DNA matches it firmly. Size is stated for part of the rows, as once, few or many counts, or as a class when the clone is expanded.

d_gene: NA
v_gene: TRBV4-1
j_gene: TRBJ2-2
abundance: few
CDR3nt: TGCGCCAGCATGGGAACCGGGGAGCTGTTTTTT
CDR3aa: CASMGTGELFF

d_gene: TRBD2
v_gene: TRBV7-8
j_gene: TRBJ2-5
abundance: NA
CDR3nt: TGTGCCAGCAGCTTGGGGACTAGCGGGGGGGCCCAGTACTTC
CDR3aa: CASSLGTSGGAQYF

d_gene: NA
v_gene: TRBV7-9
j_gene: TRBJ2-7
abundance: NA
CDR3nt: TGTGCCAGCAGTTTAGACCGTAGTGGGAGGCGCTCCTACGAGCAGTACTTC
CDR3aa: CASSLDRSGRRSYEQYF

d_gene: NA
v_gene: TRBV25-1
j_gene: TRBJ2-7
abundance: many
CDR3nt: TGTGCCAGCAGTGTTAGTCGCAACGAGCAGTACTTC
CDR3aa: CASSVSRNEQYF

d_gene: NA
v_gene: TRBV28
j_gene: TRBJ2-1
abundance: NA
CDR3nt: TGTGCCAGCAGTTCCCGGTGGGGCCCAAACTTAAGCTCCTACAATGAGCAGTTCTTC
CDR3aa: CASSSRWGPNLSSYNEQFF

d_gene: TRBD2
v_gene: TRBV20-1
j_gene: TRBJ2-3
abundance: few
CDR3nt: TGCAGTGACGATTCCGCCGGGACTAGCGGGGGGGCCTGGGATACGCAGTATTTT
CDR3aa: CSDDSAGTSGGAWDTQYF

d_gene: TRBD1
v_gene: TRBV5-1
j_gene: TRBJ1-1
abundance: few
CDR3nt: TGCGCCAGCAGCTATGAAACCGGGACAGGGCGTGAAGCTTTCTTT
CDR3aa: CASSYETGTGREAFF

d_gene: TRBD1
v_gene: TRBV10-3
j_gene: TRBJ1-2
abundance: NA
CDR3nt: TGTGCCATCAGTGAGTCGCCTACAGGGGTTAAAAGCTATGGCTACACCTTC
CDR3aa: CAISESPTGVKSYGYTF

d_gene: NA
v_gene: TRBV11-2
j_gene: TRBJ2-3
abundance: NA
CDR3nt: TGTGCCAGCAGGAAACGGGGTCTATCGGCCACAGATACGCAGTATTTT
CDR3aa: CASRKRGLSATDTQYF

d_gene: NA
v_gene: TRBV5-1
j_gene: TRBJ1-2
abundance: NA
CDR3nt: TGCGCCAGCAGCCCCCTGGGCAGCCCCCATGGCTACACCTTC
CDR3aa: CASSPLGSPHGYTF

d_gene: NA
v_gene: TRBV12-3/TRBV12-4
j_gene: TRBJ2-2
abundance: NA
CDR3nt: TGTGCCAGCAGTTTAGTTCTAGACACCGGGGAGCTGTTTTTT
CDR3aa: CASSLVLDTGELFF

d_gene: NA
v_gene: TRBV10-3
j_gene: TRBJ1-5
abundance: NA
CDR3nt: TGTGCCATCAGTGACCGATCCGGTCAGCCCCAGCATTTT
CDR3aa: CAISDRSGQPQHF

d_gene: NA
v_gene: TRBV12-3/TRBV12-4
j_gene: TRBJ1-4
abundance: NA
CDR3nt: TGTGCCAGCAGTTTTCGTCGCGGATGGGAAAAACTGTTTTTT
CDR3aa: CASSFRRGWEKLFF

d_gene: NA
v_gene: TRBV25-1
j_gene: TRBJ2-2
abundance: few
CDR3nt: TGTGCCAGCAGTGAATCAGGAAACACCGGGGAGCTGTTTTTT
CDR3aa: CASSESGNTGELFF

d_gene: NA
v_gene: TRBV3-1
j_gene: TRBJ2-1
abundance: few
CDR3nt: TGTGCCAGCAGCGTCGATTACCTTCCCTACAATGAGCAGTTCTTC
CDR3aa: CASSVDYLPYNEQFF

d_gene: NA
v_gene: TRBV4-3
j_gene: TRBJ2-7
abundance: many
CDR3nt: TGCGCCAGCAGCCAAGATTTCCCAGGGTCCAACGAGCAGTACTTC
CDR3aa: CASSQDFPGSNEQYF

d_gene: TRBD2
v_gene: TRBV25-1
j_gene: TRBJ2-3
abundance: NA
CDR3nt: TGTGCCAGCAGTGCCGGACTAGCAGATACGCAGTATTTT
CDR3aa: CASSAGLADTQYF

d_gene: NA
v_gene: TRBV28
j_gene: TRBJ1-2
abundance: few
CDR3nt: TGTGCCAGCAGCCTGATTGGGATACGGGACACCTCTAACTATGGCTACACCTTC
CDR3aa: CASSLIGIRDTSNYGYTF

d_gene: NA
v_gene: TRBV29-1
j_gene: TRBJ2-7
abundance: many
CDR3nt: TGCAGCGTCGGAAAGACTTCCCCAGACGAGCAGTACTTC
CDR3aa: CSVGKTSPDEQYF

d_gene: TRBD1
v_gene: TRBV4-1
j_gene: TRBJ1-2
abundance: few
CDR3nt: TGCGCCAGCAGCCAAACGCAGGGGGCGGGTGGCTACACCTTC
CDR3aa: CASSQTQGAGGYTF

d_gene: NA
v_gene: TRBV7-6
j_gene: TRBJ2-1
abundance: many
CDR3nt: TGTGCCAGCAGCCGATTACGGGGGCAGGTGGAGCAGTTCTTC
CDR3aa: CASSRLRGQVEQFF

d_gene: TRBD1
v_gene: TRBV4-1
j_gene: TRBJ2-1
abundance: NA
CDR3nt: TGCGCCAGCGGACAGGGGGTAGGTTACAATGAGCAGTTCTTC
CDR3aa: CASGQGVGYNEQFF

d_gene: TRBD2
v_gene: TRBV4-1
j_gene: TRBJ2-7
abundance: few
CDR3nt: TGCGCCAGCAGCCAACTGCTCCAGTCCAGCGGGGGTTTCTACGAGCAGTACTTC
CDR3aa: CASSQLLQSSGGFYEQYF

d_gene: NA
v_gene: TRBV20-1
j_gene: TRBJ2-7
abundance: many
CDR3nt: TGCAGTGCGACACACAGGGACCACGAGCAGTACTTC
CDR3aa: CSATHRDHEQYF

d_gene: NA
v_gene: TRBV5-1
j_gene: TRBJ1-2
abundance: NA
CDR3nt: TGCGCCAGCAGCTGGAGGGCGGAGTATGGCTACACCTTC
CDR3aa: CASSWRAEYGYTF

d_gene: NA
v_gene: TRBV7-2
j_gene: TRBJ2-7
abundance: NA
CDR3nt: TGTGCCAGCAGCTCGGGCGGGGCCTACGAGCAGTACTTC
CDR3aa: CASSSGGAYEQYF

d_gene: TRBD2
v_gene: TRBV20-1
j_gene: TRBJ2-1
abundance: NA
CDR3nt: TGCAGCGCCCCGGGACTAGCGGGACAGGCCGGGGTCGACAATGAGCAGTTCTTC
CDR3aa: CSAPGLAGQAGVDNEQFF

d_gene: NA
v_gene: TRBV3-1
j_gene: TRBJ1-2
abundance: NA
CDR3nt: TGTGCCAGCAGCCAAGATCGAGCGGGACGGGTTTATGGCTACACCTTC
CDR3aa: CASSQDRAGRVYGYTF

d_gene: TRBD2
v_gene: TRBV14
j_gene: TRBJ2-2
abundance: few
CDR3nt: TGTGCCAGCAGCCATCGGCCTAGCGGTAACACCGGGGAGCTGTTTTTT
CDR3aa: CASSHRPSGNTGELFF

d_gene: NA
v_gene: TRBV20-1
j_gene: TRBJ1-5
abundance: few
CDR3nt: TGCAGTGCTAGAGATTTCGGGGGGAATCAGCCCCAGCATTTT
CDR3aa: CSARDFGGNQPQHF

d_gene: TRBD1
v_gene: TRBV28
j_gene: TRBJ2-7
abundance: many
CDR3nt: TGTGCCAGCAGTTTTTGGGCACCATCTTACAGGGGCGAGCAGTACTTC
CDR3aa: CASSFWAPSYRGEQYF

d_gene: NA
v_gene: TRBV12-3/TRBV12-4
j_gene: TRBJ1-2
abundance: many
CDR3nt: TGTGCCAGCAGTTTTGGGGAAAATGGCTACACCTTC
CDR3aa: CASSFGENGYTF

d_gene: NA
v_gene: TRBV20-1
j_gene: TRBJ2-3
abundance: few
CDR3nt: TGCAGTGCCTTGGTCAGCACAGATACGCAGTATTTT
CDR3aa: CSALVSTDTQYF